Listed below are T cell receptor beta chains from one sample, sequenced in a study of blood T cell repertoires in COVID-19. Profiling relied on immunoSEQ multiplex PCR, and the TCRdb table lists in-frame clones only, not all of them. The sample yields some 85,000 clones, more than 75% seen once. Sequenced: peripheral blood. The receptor source for this set is a woman aged 80 or older with active or convalescent COVID-19. Both conserved end residues are part of each CDR3. A D gene is named only where the DNA matches it firmly. Where a row states a size, it is once, few, many or the class of an expanded clone; other rows omit it.

-,TRBV6-5,TRBJ2-6,-,CASSGGAAGANVLTF,TGTGCCAGCAGCGGTGGGGCGGCTGGGGCCAACGTCCTGACTTTC
-,TRBV7-3,TRBJ1-2,once,CASSRQSYGYTF,TGTGCCAGCAGCCGACAGTCCTATGGCTACACCTTC
-,TRBV18,TRBJ2-7,-,CASSQTVGDLTYEQYF,TGTGCCAGCTCACAGACCGTGGGTGACTTGACCTACGAGCAGTACTTC
-,TRBV5-1,TRBJ2-4,-,CASSQGGPKNIQYF,TGCGCCAGCAGCCAGGGGGGCCCCAAAAACATTCAGTACTTC
-,TRBV5-1,TRBJ2-1,-,CASRSGLRTGVANNEQFF,TGCGCCAGCAGATCCGGACTAAGGACGGGAGTAGCTAACAATGAGCAGTTCTTC
-,TRBV28,TRBJ2-2,-,CASTPRLNTGELFF,TGTGCCAGCACCCCCCGACTGAACACCGGGGAGCTGTTTTTT
TRBD1,TRBV30,TRBJ1-2,-,CAWTKTGGYGYTF,TGTGCCTGGACAAAGACAGGGGGTTATGGCTACACCTTC
TRBD2,TRBV7-8,TRBJ2-3,-,CASSLAASGGPHTDTQYF,TGTGCCAGCAGCTTGGCCGCTAGCGGGGGGCCTCACACAGATACGCAGTATTTT
-,TRBV3-1/TRBV3-2,TRBJ2-5,-,CASSPWDSGETQYF,TGTGCCAGCAGCCCCTGGGACTCTGGGGAGACCCAGTACTTC
TRBD1,TRBV14,TRBJ1-6,-,CASSSAGGKSPLHF,TGTGCCAGCAGCTCGGCAGGGGGCAAATCACCCCTCCACTTT
TRBD1,TRBV5-1,TRBJ1-1,-,CASTYGTGVTEAFF,TGCGCCAGCACCTATGGGACAGGGGTAACTGAAGCTTTCTTT
TRBD2,TRBV24-1,TRBJ2-7,-,CATSDLLAGDRRTDYEQYF,TGTGCCACCAGTGATTTGCTAGCGGGGGATCGAAGGACTGACTACGAGCAGTACTTC
-,TRBV6-6,TRBJ1-2,few,CASSYPLNYGYTF,TGTGCCAGCAGTTACCCCCTTAACTATGGCTACACCTTC
-,TRBV6-5,TRBJ1-1,-,CASSAGTTEAFF,TGTGCCAGCAGCGCGGGGACCACTGAAGCTTTCTTT
TRBD1,TRBV5-7,TRBJ2-1,-,CASNVDREAYNEQFF,TGTGCCAGCAACGTAGACAGGGAAGCCTACAATGAGCAGTTCTTC
-,TRBV24-1,TRBJ1-1,-,CATSDSTGNAFF,TGTGCCACCAGTGATTCTACAGGTAACGCTTTCTTT
-,TRBV5-4,TRBJ2-2,-,CASSSKVGRNTGELFF,TGTGCCAGCAGCTCGAAGGTGGGGAGGAACACCGGGGAGCTGTTTTTT
-,TRBV19,TRBJ1-3,-,CASINSYSSGNTIYF,TGTGCCAGTATTAACAGCTACTCCTCTGGAAACACCATATATTTT
-,TRBV5-1,TRBJ2-7,-,CASSLEASSYEQYF,TGCGCCAGCAGCTTGGAAGCGAGCTCCTACGAGCAGTACTTC
TRBD1,TRBV28,TRBJ2-1,-,CATGQDAARNEQFF,TGTGCCACTGGACAGGATGCGGCCAGGAATGAGCAGTTCTTC
-,TRBV5-5,TRBJ1-2,-,CASSPPGRAYGYTF,TGTGCCAGCAGCCCCCCAGGGAGGGCTTACGGCTACACCTTC
-,TRBV19,TRBJ2-3,-,CASSISDISTDTQYF,TGTGCCAGTAGTATAAGTGACATCAGCACAGATACGCAGTATTTT
-,TRBV6-1,TRBJ2-2,-,CASSEGGRETGELFF,TGTGCCAGCAGTGAAGGAGGCCGGGAAACCGGGGAGCTGTTTTTT
-,TRBV19,TRBJ1-5,-,CASSHGWSQPQHF,TGTGCCAGTAGCCATGGGTGGAGTCAGCCCCAGCATTTT
TRBD1,TRBV7-6,TRBJ2-2,-,CASSLGRGPSNTGELFF,TGTGCCAGCAGCTTGGGCAGGGGGCCTTCGAACACCGGGGAGCTGTTTTTT
TRBD2,TRBV24-1,TRBJ2-5,-,CATSPLAGGGETQYF,TGTGCCACCAGTCCTTTAGCGGGGGGGGGTGAGACCCAGTACTTC
-,TRBV11-3,TRBJ2-4,-,CASSLGSGGVEDIQYF,TGTGCCAGCAGCTTAGGGAGCGGAGGCGTAGAGGACATTCAGTACTTC
TRBD1,TRBV7-8,TRBJ1-1,-,CASSFTGGQTEAFF,TGTGCCAGCAGCTTTACAGGGGGCCAAACTGAAGCTTTCTTT
-,TRBV11-2,TRBJ2-7,few,CASSMDPVREQYF,TGTGCCAGCAGCATGGATCCCGTGAGGGAGCAGTACTTC
TRBD2,TRBV7-2,TRBJ2-4,few,CASSWHPTSGAGRNIQYF,TGTGCCAGCAGCTGGCACCCGACTAGCGGGGCCGGGAGAAACATTCAGTACTTC
-,TRBV19,TRBJ1-5,-,CASSNDRTYSNQPQHF,TGTGCCAGTAGTAACGACAGGACATATAGCAATCAGCCCCAGCATTTT
-,TRBV20-1,TRBJ1-1,-,CSASPAVMNTEAFF,TGCAGTGCTAGTCCCGCAGTTATGAACACTGAAGCTTTCTTT
-,TRBV7-3,TRBJ2-3,-,CASSFGHASTDTQYF,TGTGCCAGCAGCTTCGGACATGCTAGCACAGATACGCAGTATTTT
TRBD1,TRBV7-8,TRBJ1-5,-,CASSSSRDRERQPQHF,TGTGCCAGCAGCTCATCCCGGGACAGGGAACGACAGCCCCAGCATTTT
TRBD1,TRBV3-1/TRBV3-2,TRBJ1-6,-,CASRQPGTGASPLHF,TGTGCCAGCAGACAACCCGGGACAGGGGCTTCACCCCTCCACTTT
TRBD1,TRBV7-3,TRBJ1-1,once,CASSSGGGQAGTEAFF,TGTGCCAGCAGCTCCGGAGGGGGACAGGCCGGGACTGAAGCTTTCTTT
TRBD2,TRBV10-1,TRBJ2-5,-,CAGAGDQETQYF,TGCGCCGGCGCGGGGGATCAAGAGACCCAGTACTTC
TRBD1,TRBV19,TRBJ1-1,once,CASSKGQGFSEAFF,TGTGCCAGTAGCAAGGGACAGGGGTTCTCTGAAGCTTTCTTT
TRBD1,TRBV27,TRBJ1-2,-,CATRTAETGVRYGYTF,TGTGCCACCCGTACAGCTGAGACAGGGGTGCGCTATGGCTACACCTTC
-,TRBV5-5,TRBJ1-1,few,CASSLEANLESGNTEAFF,TGTGCCAGCAGCTTGGAGGCCAACCTTGAGTCAGGGAACACTGAAGCTTTCTTT
TRBD2,TRBV10-3,TRBJ2-3,-,CAISDRAGVGSGPDTQYF,TGTGCCATCAGTGACCGAGCGGGGGTTGGGTCGGGCCCAGATACGCAGTATTTT
TRBD1,TRBV5-8,TRBJ1-4,-,CASSTSPGQGAKKLFF,TGTGCCAGCAGCACATCGCCGGGACAGGGGGCGAAAAAACTGTTTTTT
TRBD1,TRBV4-3,TRBJ2-5,few,CASSQTGGWETQYF,TGCGCCAGCAGCCAAACAGGGGGCTGGGAGACCCAGTACTTC